These T cell receptor beta chains were read from a single sample in a study of blood T cell repertoires in COVID-19. Only in-frame clones appear in the TCRdb table, and some are missing; sequencing was by immunoSEQ multiplex PCR. The sample holds 500,000 to 600,000 clones; roughly nine tenths are singletons and the top ten take around 7.8%. Sequencing was done on a sample of peripheral blood. The receptors shown here come from a woman aged 45 to 65 with COVID-19, enrolled during active disease. Both conserved end residues are part of each CDR3. Each record gives: clone size, J gene, V gene, D gene, CDR3 protein, CDR3 DNA. The D gene is left open where the match is weak. Size is stated for part of the rows, as once, few or many counts, or as a class when the clone is expanded.

clone_size: .; j_call: TRBJ2-7; v_call: TRBV10-3; d_call: TRBD2; cdr3_aa: CAISARTSPYEQYF; cdr3_nt: TGTGCCATCAGTGCACGGACTAGCCCCTACGAGCAGTACTTC
clone_size: .; j_call: TRBJ1-2; v_call: TRBV30; d_call: .; cdr3_aa: CAWTGRIGGGYGYTF; cdr3_nt: TGTGCCTGGACCGGAAGGATCGGGGGGGGCTATGGCTACACCTTC
clone_size: .; j_call: TRBJ1-5; v_call: TRBV2; d_call: .; cdr3_aa: CASSGDYSQDQPQHF; cdr3_nt: TGTGCCAGCAGTGGGGACTACTCCCAGGATCAGCCCCAGCATTTT
clone_size: .; j_call: TRBJ2-7; v_call: TRBV7-3; d_call: .; cdr3_aa: CASSLTSGLGVSYEQYF; cdr3_nt: TGTGCCAGCAGCTTAACTTCAGGGTTAGGGGTCTCCTACGAGCAGTACTTC
clone_size: .; j_call: TRBJ2-1; v_call: TRBV11-3; d_call: TRBD2; cdr3_aa: CASSLGLARSYNEQFF; cdr3_nt: TGTGCCAGCAGCCTGGGACTAGCGCGCTCCTACAATGAGCAGTTCTTC
clone_size: .; j_call: TRBJ1-2; v_call: TRBV30; d_call: .; cdr3_aa: CAWSWARPPPAHNYGYTF; cdr3_nt: TGTGCCTGGAGTTGGGCGAGACCACCCCCCGCGCATAACTATGGCTACACCTTC
clone_size: few; j_call: TRBJ2-3; v_call: TRBV7-2; d_call: TRBD2; cdr3_aa: CASSLDRGTSGGGQYF; cdr3_nt: TGTGCCAGCAGCTTAGACCGCGGGACTAGCGGGGGAGGGCAGTATTTT
clone_size: .; j_call: TRBJ2-1; v_call: TRBV25-1; d_call: TRBD2; cdr3_aa: CASSPEGAGGYNEQFF; cdr3_nt: TGTGCCAGCAGCCCCGAGGGAGCGGGGGGATACAATGAGCAGTTCTTC
clone_size: once; j_call: TRBJ2-3; v_call: TRBV29-1; d_call: TRBD1; cdr3_aa: CSSKVTGFKTDTQYF; cdr3_nt: TGCAGCAGCAAGGTGACAGGGTTCAAAACAGATACGCAGTATTTT
clone_size: .; j_call: TRBJ1-4; v_call: TRBV15; d_call: .; cdr3_aa: CATSKGPRGEGGEKLFF; cdr3_nt: TGTGCCACCAGCAAGGGACCCCGAGGGGAGGGAGGGGAAAAACTGTTTTTT
clone_size: few; j_call: TRBJ1-1; v_call: TRBV10-3; d_call: .; cdr3_aa: CAISPDGGRSEAFF; cdr3_nt: TGTGCCATCAGTCCCGACGGGGGAAGGTCTGAAGCTTTCTTT
clone_size: .; j_call: TRBJ1-1; v_call: TRBV28; d_call: .; cdr3_aa: CASSDTGLNTEAFF; cdr3_nt: TGTGCCAGCAGTGATACAGGCCTGAACACTGAAGCTTTCTTT
clone_size: .; j_call: TRBJ1-1; v_call: TRBV6-5; d_call: .; cdr3_aa: CASRRQINTEAFF; cdr3_nt: TGTGCCAGCAGGAGACAGATTAACACTGAAGCTTTCTTT
clone_size: .; j_call: TRBJ1-5; v_call: TRBV3-1/TRBV3-2; d_call: TRBD1; cdr3_aa: CASSQGQGGDQPQHF; cdr3_nt: TGTGCCAGCAGCCAAGGACAGGGGGGAGATCAGCCCCAGCATTTT
clone_size: .; j_call: TRBJ1-2; v_call: TRBV5-6; d_call: .; cdr3_aa: CASKTSAWREGYGYTF; cdr3_nt: TGTGCCAGCAAAACTTCAGCGTGGAGGGAGGGCTATGGCTACACCTTC
clone_size: .; j_call: TRBJ1-4; v_call: TRBV9; d_call: .; cdr3_aa: CASSAAAVRATNEKLFF; cdr3_nt: TGTGCCAGCAGCGCAGCAGCGGTTCGGGCAACTAATGAAAAACTGTTTTTT
clone_size: .; j_call: TRBJ2-1; v_call: TRBV4-1; d_call: .; cdr3_aa: CASSQPRGSSRIF; cdr3_nt: TGCGCCAGCAGCCAACCCCGAGGCTCATCCCGGATCTTC
clone_size: .; j_call: TRBJ1-2; v_call: TRBV28; d_call: .; cdr3_aa: CASSPPGRLFGYTF; cdr3_nt: TGTGCCAGCAGTCCCCCTGGCCGACTCTTTGGCTACACCTTC
clone_size: .; j_call: TRBJ2-3; v_call: TRBV11-3; d_call: TRBD2; cdr3_aa: CASSAGGLNTDTQYF; cdr3_nt: TGTGCCAGCAGCGCCGGGGGACTAAACACAGATACGCAGTATTTT
clone_size: .; j_call: TRBJ1-6; v_call: TRBV7-3; d_call: TRBD1; cdr3_aa: CASSSRQGPSSPLHF; cdr3_nt: TGTGCCAGCAGCTCCCGACAGGGCCCCTCTTCACCCCTCCACTTT
clone_size: .; j_call: TRBJ1-4; v_call: TRBV19; d_call: TRBD1; cdr3_aa: CASRPTGNFPNEKLFF; cdr3_nt: TGTGCCAGTAGGCCGACAGGGAATTTCCCTAATGAAAAACTGTTTTTT
clone_size: .; j_call: TRBJ2-7; v_call: TRBV6-5; d_call: TRBD1; cdr3_aa: CASSYGTGTGVGEQYF; cdr3_nt: TGTGCCAGCAGTTATGGGACCGGGACAGGGGTGGGCGAGCAGTACTTC
clone_size: .; j_call: TRBJ1-1; v_call: TRBV27; d_call: .; cdr3_aa: CASSLFGKTEAFF; cdr3_nt: TGTGCCAGCAGTTTATTCGGGAAAACTGAAGCTTTCTTT
clone_size: .; j_call: TRBJ2-7; v_call: TRBV5-1; d_call: TRBD1; cdr3_aa: CASSHAETGLHEQYF; cdr3_nt: TGCGCCAGCAGTCACGCCGAGACAGGGCTTCACGAGCAGTACTTC
clone_size: .; j_call: TRBJ1-5; v_call: TRBV6-5; d_call: .; cdr3_aa: CASSTGGPGGPQHF; cdr3_nt: TGTGCCAGCAGTACTGGGGGTCCGGGAGGGCCCCAGCATTTT
clone_size: once; j_call: TRBJ2-5; v_call: TRBV28; d_call: .; cdr3_aa: CASGLTGGETQYF; cdr3_nt: TGTGCCAGTGGATTGACAGGTGGGGAGACCCAGTACTTC
clone_size: once; j_call: TRBJ1-3; v_call: TRBV28; d_call: TRBD1; cdr3_aa: CASSLWTGNGRNTIYF; cdr3_nt: TGTGCCAGCAGTCTCTGGACAGGGAATGGGAGAAACACCATATATTTT
clone_size: .; j_call: TRBJ1-1; v_call: TRBV19; d_call: .; cdr3_aa: CASSIIGWGRTEAFF; cdr3_nt: TGTGCCAGTAGTATAATAGGGTGGGGGAGGACTGAAGCTTTCTTT
clone_size: .; j_call: TRBJ2-7; v_call: TRBV6-5; d_call: TRBD2; cdr3_aa: CASSWLAGSYEQYF; cdr3_nt: TGTGCCAGCAGTTGGCTAGCGGGGTCCTACGAGCAGTACTTC
clone_size: .; j_call: TRBJ1-1; v_call: TRBV24-1; d_call: .; cdr3_aa: CATRGGEQGEGNTEAFF; cdr3_nt: TGTGCCACCAGGGGGGGAGAGCAGGGTGAGGGGAACACTGAAGCTTTCTTT
clone_size: .; j_call: TRBJ1-4; v_call: TRBV28; d_call: TRBD1; cdr3_aa: CASSLSGTGFATNEKLFF; cdr3_nt: TGTGCCAGCAGTTTAAGCGGGACAGGGTTTGCAACTAATGAAAAACTGTTTTTT
clone_size: .; j_call: TRBJ2-3; v_call: TRBV6-6; d_call: TRBD2; cdr3_aa: CASSRIAGGPRTDTQYF; cdr3_nt: TGTGCCAGCAGTCGGATAGCGGGGGGGCCCAGAACAGATACGCAGTATTTT
clone_size: .; j_call: TRBJ2-7; v_call: TRBV2; d_call: TRBD1; cdr3_aa: CASRQGATYEQYF; cdr3_nt: TGTGCCAGCAGACAGGGGGCCACATACGAGCAGTACTTC
clone_size: .; j_call: TRBJ2-2; v_call: TRBV27; d_call: TRBD1; cdr3_aa: CASSPRDRATGELFF; cdr3_nt: TGTGCCAGTTCCCCACGGGACAGGGCGACCGGGGAGCTGTTTTTT
clone_size: .; j_call: TRBJ2-3; v_call: TRBV6-5; d_call: .; cdr3_aa: CASGASTDTQYF; cdr3_nt: TGTGCCAGCGGGGCTAGCACAGATACGCAGTATTTT
clone_size: .; j_call: TRBJ2-5; v_call: TRBV29-1; d_call: .; cdr3_aa: CSVPTPTGNQETQYF; cdr3_nt: TGCAGCGTACCAACTCCAACCGGGAACCAAGAGACCCAGTACTTC
clone_size: .; j_call: TRBJ2-3; v_call: TRBV5-5; d_call: TRBD2; cdr3_aa: CASSFSGGATDTQYF; cdr3_nt: TGTGCCAGCAGCTTCAGCGGGGGGGCCACAGATACGCAGTATTTT
clone_size: .; j_call: TRBJ2-5; v_call: TRBV5-5; d_call: TRBD1; cdr3_aa: CASSFEQGALETQYF; cdr3_nt: TGTGCCAGCAGCTTCGAACAGGGGGCTCTGGAGACCCAGTACTTC
clone_size: .; j_call: TRBJ2-7; v_call: TRBV21-1; d_call: .; cdr3_aa: CASTLGRGDFYEQYF; cdr3_nt: TGTGCCAGCACCCTGGGGAGGGGGGACTTCTACGAGCAGTACTTC
clone_size: .; j_call: TRBJ1-1; v_call: TRBV9; d_call: .; cdr3_aa: CASSVGLRNTEAFF; cdr3_nt: TGTGCCAGCAGCGTCGGACTGAGGAACACTGAAGCTTTCTTT
clone_size: .; j_call: TRBJ1-2; v_call: TRBV30; d_call: TRBD1; cdr3_aa: CAWSWTGVTHGYTF; cdr3_nt: TGTGCCTGGAGTTGGACAGGGGTGACCCATGGCTACACCTTC
clone_size: .; j_call: TRBJ1-4; v_call: TRBV30; d_call: .; cdr3_aa: CACATGGLNEKLFF; cdr3_nt: TGTGCCTGTGCTACCGGGGGGCTGAACGAAAAACTGTTTTTT
clone_size: .; j_call: TRBJ1-1; v_call: TRBV11-2; d_call: TRBD1; cdr3_aa: CASSFSGQGTGTEAFF; cdr3_nt: TGTGCCAGCAGCTTCTCGGGACAGGGGACGGGCACTGAAGCTTTCTTT
clone_size: .; j_call: TRBJ2-7; v_call: TRBV12-3/TRBV12-4; d_call: TRBD2; cdr3_aa: CASSPGLANEQYF; cdr3_nt: TGTGCCAGCAGCCCGGGACTAGCGAACGAGCAGTACTTC
clone_size: .; j_call: TRBJ2-7; v_call: TRBV7-3; d_call: TRBD1; cdr3_aa: CASSFTGGSYEQYF; cdr3_nt: TGTGCCAGCAGCTTCACAGGGGGAAGCTACGAGCAGTACTTC
clone_size: .; j_call: TRBJ1-5; v_call: TRBV15; d_call: TRBD1; cdr3_aa: CATSTLGQGAQPQHF; cdr3_nt: TGTGCCACCAGCACCCTGGGACAGGGGGCTCAGCCCCAGCATTTT
clone_size: .; j_call: TRBJ2-3; v_call: TRBV10-3; d_call: .; cdr3_aa: CAIKGQQITDTQYF; cdr3_nt: TGTGCCATCAAGGGGCAGCAGATTACAGATACGCAGTATTTT
clone_size: .; j_call: TRBJ2-3; v_call: TRBV3-1/TRBV3-2; d_call: TRBD2; cdr3_aa: CASSPTSGDQDTQYF; cdr3_nt: TGTGCCAGCAGCCCGACTAGCGGGGACCAAGATACGCAGTATTTT
clone_size: .; j_call: TRBJ1-4; v_call: TRBV19; d_call: .; cdr3_aa: CASRKGKLFF; cdr3_nt: TGTGCCAGTAGAAAGGGGAAACTGTTTTTT
clone_size: .; j_call: TRBJ2-7; v_call: TRBV5-1; d_call: .; cdr3_aa: CASSLSQGTGEQYF; cdr3_nt: TGCGCCAGCAGCTTGTCGCAGGGGACGGGAGAGCAGTACTTC
clone_size: .; j_call: TRBJ1-1; v_call: TRBV27; d_call: TRBD1; cdr3_aa: CASSFKNRGPNTEAFF; cdr3_nt: TGTGCCAGCAGTTTCAAAAACAGGGGCCCGAACACTGAAGCTTTCTTT
clone_size: .; j_call: TRBJ2-1; v_call: TRBV29-1; d_call: TRBD1; cdr3_aa: CSVESGGNEQFF; cdr3_nt: TGCAGCGTTGAATCAGGGGGAAATGAGCAGTTCTTC
clone_size: .; j_call: TRBJ2-3; v_call: TRBV2; d_call: .; cdr3_aa: CASSQSGVTDTQYF; cdr3_nt: TGTGCCAGCTCTCAAAGTGGAGTCACAGATACGCAGTATTTT
clone_size: .; j_call: TRBJ1-2; v_call: TRBV27; d_call: .; cdr3_aa: CASSLWGQREDGYTF; cdr3_nt: TGTGCCAGCAGTTTATGGGGACAAAGAGAGGATGGCTACACCTTC
clone_size: .; j_call: TRBJ2-7; v_call: TRBV5-1; d_call: .; cdr3_aa: CASSLRRDYEQYF; cdr3_nt: TGCGCCAGCAGCTTGCGACGGGACTACGAGCAGTACTTC
clone_size: .; j_call: TRBJ1-1; v_call: TRBV19; d_call: TRBD1; cdr3_aa: CASRQGPNMNTEAFF; cdr3_nt: TGTGCCAGTCGACAGGGACCTAACATGAACACTGAAGCTTTCTTT
clone_size: .; j_call: TRBJ1-5; v_call: TRBV27; d_call: TRBD1; cdr3_aa: CASTSQGSNQPQHF; cdr3_nt: TGTGCCAGCACCTCACAGGGGAGCAATCAGCCCCAGCATTTT
clone_size: few; j_call: TRBJ2-2; v_call: TRBV15; d_call: TRBD1; cdr3_aa: CATSRGGQGGVAGELFF; cdr3_nt: TGTGCCACCAGCAGGGGCGGACAGGGCGGGGTCGCCGGGGAGCTGTTTTTT